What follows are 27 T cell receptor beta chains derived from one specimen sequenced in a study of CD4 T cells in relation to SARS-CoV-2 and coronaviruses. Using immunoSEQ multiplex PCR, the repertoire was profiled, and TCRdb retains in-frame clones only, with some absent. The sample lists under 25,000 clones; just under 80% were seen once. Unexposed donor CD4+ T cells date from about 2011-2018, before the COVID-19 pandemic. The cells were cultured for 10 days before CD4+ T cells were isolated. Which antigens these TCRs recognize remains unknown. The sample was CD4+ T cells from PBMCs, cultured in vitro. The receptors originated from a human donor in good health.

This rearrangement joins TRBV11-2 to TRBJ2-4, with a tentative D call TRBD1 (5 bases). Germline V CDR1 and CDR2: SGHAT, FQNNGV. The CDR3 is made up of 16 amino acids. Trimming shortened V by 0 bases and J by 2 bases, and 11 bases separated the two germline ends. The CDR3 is CASSLEGRSTKNIQYF. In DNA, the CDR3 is TGTGCCAGCAGCTTAGAGGGGCGTTCTACCAAAAACATTCAGTACTTC.

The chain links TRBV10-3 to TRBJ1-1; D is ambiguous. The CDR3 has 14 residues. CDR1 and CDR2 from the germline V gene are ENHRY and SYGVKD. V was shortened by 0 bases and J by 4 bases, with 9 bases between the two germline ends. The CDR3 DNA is TGTGCCATCAGTGAGTCAACGGGAATCACTGAAGCTTTCTTT. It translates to CAISESTGITEAFF.

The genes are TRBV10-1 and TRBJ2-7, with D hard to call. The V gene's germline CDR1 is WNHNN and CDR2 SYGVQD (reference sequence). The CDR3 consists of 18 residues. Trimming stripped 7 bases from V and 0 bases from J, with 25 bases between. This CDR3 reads CASIAGVSNSSSSYEQYF. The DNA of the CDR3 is TGCGCCAGCATAGCTGGAGTCAGTAACTCATCTAGCTCCTACGAGCAGTACTTC.

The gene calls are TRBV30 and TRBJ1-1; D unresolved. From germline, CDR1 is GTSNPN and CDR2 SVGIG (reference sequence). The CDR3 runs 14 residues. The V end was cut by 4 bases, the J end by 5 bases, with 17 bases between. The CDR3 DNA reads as TGTGCCTGGAACGAGGGCTGGGCGCGGACTGAAGCTTTCTTT. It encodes CAWNEGWARTEAFF.

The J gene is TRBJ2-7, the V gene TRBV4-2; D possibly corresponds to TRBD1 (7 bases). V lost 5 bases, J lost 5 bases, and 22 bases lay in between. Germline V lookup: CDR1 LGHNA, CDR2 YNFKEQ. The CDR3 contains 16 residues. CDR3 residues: CASSSEIGGGLNEQYF. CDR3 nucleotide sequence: TGTGCCAGCAGCAGCGAAATAGGAGGGGGCCTGAACGAGCAGTACTTC.

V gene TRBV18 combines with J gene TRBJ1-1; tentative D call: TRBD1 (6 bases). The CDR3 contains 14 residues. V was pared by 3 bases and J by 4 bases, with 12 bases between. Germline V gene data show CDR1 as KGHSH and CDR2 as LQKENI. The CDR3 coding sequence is TGTGCCAGCTCACCGGGCCAGGGGAGCACTGAAGCTTTCTTT. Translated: CASSPGQGSTEAFF. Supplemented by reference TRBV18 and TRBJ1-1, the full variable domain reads NAGVMQNPRHLVRRRGQEARLRCSPMKGHSHVYWYRQLPEEGLKFMVYLQKENIIDESGMPKERFSAEFPKEGPSILRIQQVVRGDSAAYFCASSPGQGSTEAFFGQGTRLTVV.

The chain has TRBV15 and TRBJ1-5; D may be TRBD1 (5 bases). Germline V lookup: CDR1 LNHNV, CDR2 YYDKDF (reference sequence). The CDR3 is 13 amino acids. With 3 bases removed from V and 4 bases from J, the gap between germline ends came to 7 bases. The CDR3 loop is CATSSPGNQPQHF. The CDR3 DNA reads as TGTGCCACCAGCAGTCCAGGGAATCAGCCCCAGCATTTT. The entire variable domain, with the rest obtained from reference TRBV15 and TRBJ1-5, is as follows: DAMVIQNPRYQVTQFGKPVTLSCSQTLNHNVMYWYQQKSSQAPKLLFHYYDKDFNNEADTPDNFQSRRPNTSFCFLDIRSPGLGDTAMYLCATSSPGNQPQHFGDGTRLSIL.

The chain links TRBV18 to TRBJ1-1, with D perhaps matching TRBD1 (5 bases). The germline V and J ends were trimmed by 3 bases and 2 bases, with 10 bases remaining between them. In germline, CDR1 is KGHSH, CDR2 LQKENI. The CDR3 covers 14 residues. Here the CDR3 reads CASSPSDTNTEAFF. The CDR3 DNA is TGTGCCAGCTCACCCTCGGACACTAACACTGAAGCTTTCTTT.

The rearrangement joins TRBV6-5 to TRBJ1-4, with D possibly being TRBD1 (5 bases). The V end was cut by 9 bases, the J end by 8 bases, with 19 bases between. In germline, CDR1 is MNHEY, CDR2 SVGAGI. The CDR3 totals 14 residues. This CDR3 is CASAGTRVSEKLFF. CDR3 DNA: TGTGCCAGTGCCGGGACCCGGGTCTCCGAAAAACTGTTTTTT.

CDR3 coding DNA: TGTGCCAGCAGCAGTCTTGGGAAGTACAATGAGCAGTTCTTC. It yields the protein CASSSLGKYNEQFF. The chain uses TRBV21-1 and TRBJ2-1. TRBV21-1 is flagged as a pseudogene. The CDR3 is 14 amino acids.

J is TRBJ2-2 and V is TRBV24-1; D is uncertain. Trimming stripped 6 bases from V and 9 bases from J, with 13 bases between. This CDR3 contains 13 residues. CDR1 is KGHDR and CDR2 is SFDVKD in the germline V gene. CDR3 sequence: CATSLIGGRELFF. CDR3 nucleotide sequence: TGTGCCACCAGTTTGATAGGTGGACGGGAGCTGTTTTTT.

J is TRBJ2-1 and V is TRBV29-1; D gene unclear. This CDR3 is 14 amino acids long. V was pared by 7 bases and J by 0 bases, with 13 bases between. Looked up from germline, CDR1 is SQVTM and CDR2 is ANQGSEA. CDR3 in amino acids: CSASRLGSYNEQFF. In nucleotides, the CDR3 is TGCAGCGCCAGCCGATTGGGCTCCTACAATGAGCAGTTCTTC.

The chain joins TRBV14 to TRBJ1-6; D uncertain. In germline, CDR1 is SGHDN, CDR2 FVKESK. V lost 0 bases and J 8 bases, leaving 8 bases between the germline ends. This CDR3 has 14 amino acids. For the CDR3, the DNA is TGTGCCAGCAGCCAAGATCAGAGGTATTCACCCCTCCACTTT. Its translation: CASSQDQRYSPLHF.

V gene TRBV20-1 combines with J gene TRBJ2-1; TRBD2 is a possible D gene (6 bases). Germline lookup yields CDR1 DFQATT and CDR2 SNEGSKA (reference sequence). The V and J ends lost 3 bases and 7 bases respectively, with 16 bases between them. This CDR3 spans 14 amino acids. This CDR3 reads CSASRTQGRNEQFF. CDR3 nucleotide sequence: TGCAGTGCTAGTCGGACTCAAGGGAGGAATGAGCAGTTCTTC.

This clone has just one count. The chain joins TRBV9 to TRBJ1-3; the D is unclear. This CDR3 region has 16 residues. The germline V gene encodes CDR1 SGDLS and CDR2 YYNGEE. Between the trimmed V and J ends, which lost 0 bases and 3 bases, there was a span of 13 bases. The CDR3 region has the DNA TGTGCCAGCAGCGTAGACCCCGGAGGTTTTGGAAACACCATATATTTT. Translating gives CASSVDPGGFGNTIYF. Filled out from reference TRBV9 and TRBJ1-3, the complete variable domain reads DSGVTQTPKHLITATGQRVTLRCSPRSGDLSVYWYQQSLDQGLQFLIQYYNGEERAKGNILERFSAQQFPDLHSELNLSSLELGDSALYFCASSVDPGGFGNTIYFGEGSWLTVV.

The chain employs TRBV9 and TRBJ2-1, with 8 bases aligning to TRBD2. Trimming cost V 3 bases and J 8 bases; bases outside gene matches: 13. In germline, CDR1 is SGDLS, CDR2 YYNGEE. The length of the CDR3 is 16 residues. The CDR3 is CASSASGTRFIDEQFF. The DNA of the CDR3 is TGTGCCAGCAGCGCGTCCGGGACTAGGTTTATCGATGAGCAGTTCTTC.

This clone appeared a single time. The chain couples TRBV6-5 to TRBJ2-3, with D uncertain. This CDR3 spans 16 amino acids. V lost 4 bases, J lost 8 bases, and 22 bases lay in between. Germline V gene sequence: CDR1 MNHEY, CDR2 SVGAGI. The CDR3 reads CASSSAGTDRRGTQYF. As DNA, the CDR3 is TGTGCCAGCAGTTCCGCAGGAACGGACCGCCGCGGTACGCAGTATTTT.

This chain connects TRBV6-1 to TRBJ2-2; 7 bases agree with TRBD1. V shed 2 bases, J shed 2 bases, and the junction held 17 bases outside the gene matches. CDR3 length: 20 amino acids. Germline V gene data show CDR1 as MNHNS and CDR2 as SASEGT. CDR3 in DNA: TGTGCCAGCAGTGAATCGGGTAAATTCCTGGGGACAGCCAACACCGGGGAGCTGTTTTTT. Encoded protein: CASSESGKFLGTANTGELFF.

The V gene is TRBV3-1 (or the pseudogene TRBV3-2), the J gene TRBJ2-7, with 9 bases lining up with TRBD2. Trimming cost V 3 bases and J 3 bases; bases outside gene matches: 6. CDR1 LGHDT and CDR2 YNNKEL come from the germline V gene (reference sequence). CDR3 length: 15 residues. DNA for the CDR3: TGTGCCAGCAGCCATGGTCCTAGCGGGATCTACGAGCAGTACTTC. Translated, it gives CASSHGPSGIYEQYF.

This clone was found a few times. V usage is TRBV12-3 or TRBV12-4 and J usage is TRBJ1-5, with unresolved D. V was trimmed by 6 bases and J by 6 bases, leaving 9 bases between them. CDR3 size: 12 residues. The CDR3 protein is CASSSSAQPQHF. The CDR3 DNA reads TGTGCCAGCAGCTCATCGGCTCAGCCCCAGCATTTT.

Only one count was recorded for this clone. The CDR3 sequence: CASSQGIAYEQYF. The CDR3 coding sequence is TGCGCCAGCAGCCAAGGCATTGCCTACGAGCAGTACTTC. V usage is TRBV4-1 and J usage is TRBJ2-7, with D unclear. The CDR3 consists of 13 residues. Trimming removed 1 base from V and 2 bases from J, with 6 bases in between. Germline V gene data show CDR1 as MGHRA and CDR2 as YSYEKL.

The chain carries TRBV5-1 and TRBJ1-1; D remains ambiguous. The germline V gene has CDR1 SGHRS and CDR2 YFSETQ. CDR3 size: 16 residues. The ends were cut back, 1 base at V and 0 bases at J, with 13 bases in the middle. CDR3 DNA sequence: TGCGCCAGCAGCTTGCTGGGGAGGTGGGTGAACACTGAAGCTTTCTTT. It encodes CASSLLGRWVNTEAFF.

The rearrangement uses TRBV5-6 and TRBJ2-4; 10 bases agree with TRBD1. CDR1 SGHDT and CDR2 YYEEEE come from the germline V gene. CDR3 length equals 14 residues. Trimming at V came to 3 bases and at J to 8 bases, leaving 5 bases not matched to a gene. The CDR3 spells CASSSGQGGDIQYF. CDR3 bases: TGTGCCAGCAGCTCAGGACAGGGGGGGGACATTCAGTACTTC.

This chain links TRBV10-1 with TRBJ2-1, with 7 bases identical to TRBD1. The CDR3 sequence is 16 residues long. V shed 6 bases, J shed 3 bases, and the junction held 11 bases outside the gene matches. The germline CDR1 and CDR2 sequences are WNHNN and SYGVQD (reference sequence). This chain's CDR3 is CASSPTGSGGYNEQFF. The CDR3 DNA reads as TGCGCCAGCAGCCCGACAGGGAGTGGGGGCTACAATGAGCAGTTCTTC.

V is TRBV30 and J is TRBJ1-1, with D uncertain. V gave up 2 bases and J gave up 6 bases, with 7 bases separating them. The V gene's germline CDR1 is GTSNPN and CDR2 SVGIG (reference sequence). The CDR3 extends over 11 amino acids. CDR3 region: CAWSKTPEAFF. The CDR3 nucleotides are TGTGCCTGGAGTAAGACTCCTGAAGCTTTCTTT.

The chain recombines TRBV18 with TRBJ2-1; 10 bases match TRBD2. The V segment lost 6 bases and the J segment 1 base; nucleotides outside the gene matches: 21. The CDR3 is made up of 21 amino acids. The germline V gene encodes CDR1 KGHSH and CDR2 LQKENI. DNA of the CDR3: TGTGCCAGCTCCCCGAGGGCCGGGACTAGCGTCCCAGGTACGTCCTACAATGAGCAGTTCTTC. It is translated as CASSPRAGTSVPGTSYNEQFF.

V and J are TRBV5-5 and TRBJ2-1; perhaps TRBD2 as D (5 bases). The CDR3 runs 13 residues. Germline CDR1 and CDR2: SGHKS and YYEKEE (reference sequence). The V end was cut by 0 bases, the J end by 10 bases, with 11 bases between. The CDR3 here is CASSLERVGEQFF. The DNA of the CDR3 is TGTGCCAGCAGCTTGGAGAGGGTTGGAGAGCAGTTCTTC.